The source of this T cell receptor (beta chain) is a study of cytomegalovirus exposure and HLA in healthy donors. The PCR employed 60 Vbeta primers together with 13 Jbeta primers. Clones were sequenced by immunoSEQ multiplex PCR, and TCRdb holds only the in-frame ones, with some missing. Here the sample spans 55,000 to 75,000 clones, 80% to 90% being singletons. Broader study findings: Rare TCR sequences predominated, though certain public TCRs were found in many donors. TCR beta chains numbering some 160 were designated cytomegalovirus-associated.

There were likely unrecorded immune exposures, though donors were nominally healthy when sampled. Germline V gene sequence: CDR1 SQVTM, CDR2 ANQGSEA. Trimming cost V 3 bases and J 3 bases; bases outside gene matches: 7. This CDR3 spans 15 amino acids. This clone was detected a few times. The target antigen is unknown. The sequenced sample consisted of PBMCs. V and J are TRBV29-1 and TRBJ1-2; 10 bases align to TRBD1. This receptor was identified in a man in his late teens or twenties in good health and CMV-seronegative. The CDR3 DNA reads TGCAGCGTTGACCGGGACAGGGGATCTTACTATGGCTACACCTTC. This sequence encodes CSVDRDRGSYYGYTF.